Presented here are 27 T cell receptor beta chains from one specimen sequenced in a study of blood T cell repertoires in COVID-19. Clones were read by immunoSEQ multiplex PCR, and TCRdb kept only the in-frame ones, dropping some. The sample records tens of thousands of clones, approximately 80% being singletons. Sequenced sample: peripheral blood. The receptors were sampled from a woman in her sixties or seventies with acute or convalescent COVID-19.

This chain joins TRBV27 and TRBJ2-1; the match to TRBD2 covers 8 bases. The germline V gene has CDR1 MNHEY and CDR2 SMNVEV (reference sequence). The CDR3 totals 13 residues. J lost 3 bases, V lost 8 bases, and 3 bases had no gene match. CDR3 in DNA: TGTGCCAGCTCGGCGGGGGGCTACAATGAGCAGTTCTTC. This sequence encodes CASSAGGYNEQFF.

This chain uses TRBV9 with TRBJ2-1, with 11 positions matching TRBD2. The CDR3 contains 15 residues. The germline CDR1 and CDR2 sequences are SGDLS and YYNGEE. The V segment lost 1 base and the J segment 9 bases; nucleotides outside the gene matches: 6. The DNA of the CDR3 is TGTGCCAGCAGCGTACAACTAGCGGGGGTGACTGAGCAGTTCTTC. This translates into CASSVQLAGVTEQFF.

J is TRBJ1-2 and V is TRBV6-5; TRBD1 might be the D (5 bases). This CDR3 spans 13 amino acids. Looked up from germline, CDR1 is MNHEY and CDR2 is SVGAGI. With 10 bases removed from V and 4 bases from J, the gap between germline ends came to 16 bases. As DNA, the CDR3 is TGTGCCACGGTCGGACACTTCTCCTATGGCTACACCTTC. This encodes CATVGHFSYGYTF.

The CDR3 DNA is TGTGCCAGCAGTTACTCCATGGAGCAGTACTTC. Translated: CASSYSMEQYF. The chain is built from TRBV6-2 or TRBV6-3 and TRBJ2-7; D is undetermined. Germline values: CDR1 MNHEY, CDR2 SVGEGT. The CDR3 covers 11 residues. Trimming took off 0 bases at V and 7 bases at J, with 4 bases between the two ends.

The gene calls are TRBV3-1 (or the pseudogene TRBV3-2) and TRBJ1-6; D remains ambiguous. This CDR3 is built from 15 residues. The V end was cut by 2 bases, the J end by 0 bases, with 5 bases between. Germline V gene data show CDR1 as LGHDT and CDR2 as YNNKEL (reference sequence). The CDR3 DNA is TGTGCCAGCAGCCAACACAACTCCTATAATTCACCCCTCCACTTT. Translation: CASSQHNSYNSPLHF.

This clone was seen more than once but under ten times. The V gene is TRBV14, the J gene TRBJ1-2, with 8 bases that match TRBD1. V was clipped by 1 base and J by 4 bases; unmatched bases: 2. Germline CDR1 reads SGHDN; CDR2 reads FVKESK. The CDR3 spans 14 residues. The chain's CDR3 is CASSQVQGVYGYTF. Written as DNA, the CDR3 is TGTGCCAGCAGCCAAGTACAGGGGGTCTATGGCTACACCTTC.

This sequence joins TRBV19 and TRBJ2-1; 7 bases match TRBD1. V lost 5 bases, J lost 4 bases, and 14 bases stayed unmatched. This CDR3 contains 17 residues. Germline assignment: CDR1 LNHDA and CDR2 SQIVND (reference sequence). CDR3 DNA sequence: TGTGCCAGTAGTCCCCGACAGGGCCCCAGTAAATACAATGAGCAGTTCTTC. Its translation: CASSPRQGPSKYNEQFF.

The chain joins TRBV5-1 to TRBJ1-6, with TRBD1 matching 7 bases. Germline-derived CDR1 and CDR2 are SGHRS and YFSETQ. The V gene end was trimmed by 4 bases and the J gene end by 5 bases; junction bases not matched to a gene: 15. The CDR3 spans 18 residues. The CDR3 reads CASSPGRQGITDNSPLHF. The CDR3 nucleotides read TGCGCCAGCAGCCCAGGGAGACAGGGTATCACCGATAATTCACCCCTCCACTTT.

The chain carries TRBV15 and TRBJ2-5; D is ambiguous. Germline lookup yields CDR1 LNHNV and CDR2 YYDKDF (reference sequence). The CDR3 contains 15 residues. V was pared by 4 bases and J by 4 bases, with 16 bases between. CDR3 amino acids: CATSTPRGPRETQYF. CDR3 DNA sequence: TGTGCCACCAGCACCCCACGAGGTCCTCGAGAGACCCAGTACTTC.

This chain connects TRBV5-4 to TRBJ2-5; a possible D gene is TRBD1 (5 bases). Germline V gives CDR1 SGHNT, CDR2 YYREEE (reference sequence). The V gene lost 3 bases and the J gene lost 2 bases, with 11 bases spanning the gap. The CDR3 length is 14 residues. CDR3 loop: CASSWRQLQETQYF. The CDR3 bases are TGTGCCAGCAGCTGGAGACAGCTACAAGAGACCCAGTACTTC.

This sequence joins TRBV18 and TRBJ2-3, with D maybe TRBD1 (6 bases). CDR1 is KGHSH, CDR2 LQKENI, per germline. The V end was cut by 6 bases, the J end by 6 bases, with 16 bases between. CDR3 length: 14 amino acids. As DNA, the CDR3 is TGTGCCAGCTCCCAGGGGCGGACTCCGGATACGCAGTATTTT. It is translated as CASSQGRTPDTQYF.

This clone came up a few times. V gene TRBV13 combines with J gene TRBJ2-7, with D maybe TRBD2 (5 bases). V was pared by 5 bases and J by 7 bases, with 15 bases between. CDR3 length equals 13 residues. Germline V gives CDR1 PRHDT, CDR2 FYEKMQ (reference sequence). The CDR3 region is CASSQSGRMEQYF. Here the CDR3 DNA reads TGTGCCAGCAGCCAGAGCGGTAGGATGGAGCAGTACTTC.

The genes are TRBV7-9 and TRBJ1-4, with 8 bases matching TRBD1. The CDR3 covers 14 residues. Trimming cost V 8 bases and J 8 bases; bases outside gene matches: 10. CDR1 is SEHNR, CDR2 FQNEAQ, per germline (reference sequence). This CDR3 is CASATTGGGEKLFF. The CDR3 DNA is TGTGCCAGCGCTACAACAGGGGGAGGCGAAAAACTGTTTTTT.

This chain uses TRBV13 with TRBJ2-2, with D perhaps TRBD1 (6 bases). The CDR3 covers 15 residues. The V gene's germline CDR1 is PRHDT and CDR2 FYEKMQ (reference sequence). Trimming pared 5 bases from V and 4 bases from J, leaving 14 bases between. The CDR3 DNA is TGTGCCAGCAGCATCCGGGACAAGTTCACCGGGGAGCTGTTTTTT. Residues: CASSIRDKFTGELFF. The variable domain in full, completed from reference TRBV13 and TRBJ2-2, reads AAGVIQSPRHLIKEKRETATLKCYPIPRHDTVYWYQQGPGQDPQFLISFYEKMQSDKGSIPDRFSAQQFSDYHSELNMSSLELGDSALYFCASSIRDKFTGELFFGEGSRLTVL.

The chain uses TRBV18 and TRBJ1-2; D ambiguous. The CDR3 runs 14 residues. V lost 6 bases and J lost 6, with 17 bases in between. Germline CDR1 KGHSH, CDR2 LQKENI. CDR3 DNA sequence: TGTGCCAGCTCCCGAGCCCATCCTGTCGATGGCTACACCTTC. Translated, it gives CASSRAHPVDGYTF.

This chain links TRBV27 with TRBJ2-1; 12 bases align to TRBD2. Germline lookup yields CDR1 MNHEY and CDR2 SMNVEV (reference sequence). This CDR3 has 17 amino acids. Trimming cost V 6 bases and J 8 bases; bases outside gene matches: 14. CDR3 sequence reads: CASSPTLAGGPSDEQFF. In DNA, the CDR3 is TGTGCCAGCAGCCCCACTCTAGCGGGGGGGCCCAGCGATGAGCAGTTCTTC.

V gene TRBV24-1 combines with J gene TRBJ2-3; unclear D gene. The CDR3 totals 14 residues. Trimming stripped 3 bases from V and 6 bases from J, with 12 bases between. Per germline, CDR1 KGHDR and CDR2 SFDVKD. This CDR3 is CATSDPVNSDTQYF. In DNA, the CDR3 is TGTGCCACCAGTGATCCCGTCAACTCGGATACGCAGTATTTT.

The chain joins TRBV4-1 to TRBJ1-2, with a weak D call TRBD1 (5 bases). This CDR3 spans 14 amino acids. Trimming took off 1 base at V and 3 bases at J, with 9 bases between the two ends. Germline CDR1 MGHRA, CDR2 YSYEKL. CDR3 in amino acids: CASSQVGDYYGYTF. The CDR3 nucleotides read TGCGCCAGCAGCCAAGTCGGGGACTACTATGGCTACACCTTC.

The chain couples TRBV11-3 to TRBJ2-1, with TRBD2 matching 11 bases. Germline V lookup: CDR1 SGHNT, CDR2 YENEEA. The CDR3 totals 14 residues. Germline trimming cut 0 bases from V and 10 bases from J; bases unmatched to any gene: 2. CDR3 sequence reads: CASSLDGTSGEQFF. CDR3 DNA: TGTGCCAGCAGCTTAGACGGGACTAGCGGCGAGCAGTTCTTC.

In its sample, this clone was seen once. The chain combines TRBV4-3 with TRBJ2-3; D gene unclear. Per the germline V gene, CDR1 is LGHNA and CDR2 is YSLEER. The CDR3 has 13 residues. The V and J ends lost 1 base and 4 bases respectively, with 6 bases between them. The CDR3: CASSQVLSDTQYF. Here the CDR3 DNA reads TGCGCCAGCAGCCAAGTCCTTTCAGATACGCAGTATTTT.

The genes are TRBV7-2 and TRBJ1-3; D is unclear. The CDR3 loop spans 16 amino acids. V was trimmed by 4 bases and J by 0 bases, leaving 13 bases between them. Germline V lookup: CDR1 SGHTA, CDR2 FQGNSA. CDR3 protein: CASSYPWTFSGNTIYF. As DNA, the CDR3 is TGTGCCAGCAGCTATCCTTGGACTTTCTCTGGAAACACCATATATTTT.

V gene TRBV6-2 or TRBV6-3 combines with J gene TRBJ2-1; D unresolved. This CDR3 has 16 amino acids. V was clipped by 0 bases and J by 0 bases, with 9 bases between them. CDR1 and CDR2 (germline): MNHEY, SVGEGT. The CDR3 bases are TGTGCCAGCAGTTACTCACCCCTGAGCTCCTACAATGAGCAGTTCTTC. Translating it yields CASSYSPLSSYNEQFF.

This clone was picked up a small number of times. The V and J genes are TRBV29-1 and TRBJ1-1; weak D call: TRBD1 (6 bases). V was pared by 5 bases and J by 1 base, with 11 bases between. Germline V gene data show CDR1 as SQVTM and CDR2 as ANQGSEA. This CDR3 spans 13 amino acids. CDR3 sequence (DNA): TGCAGCGTTCAAACAGGGAGGAACACTGAAGCTTTCTTT. Encoded protein: CSVQTGRNTEAFF.

The chain recombines TRBV10-3 with TRBJ2-7; perhaps TRBD2 as D (6 bases). V shed 10 bases and J shed 5 bases, with 27 bases lying between them. Germline CDR1 reads ENHRY; CDR2 reads SYGVKD. This CDR3 has 16 amino acids. In DNA, the CDR3 is TGTGCCACGAGGGGAGGCGCGGGCAACAGTGGCAACGAGCAGTACTTC. It is translated as CATRGGAGNSGNEQYF.

The chain is built from TRBV6-6 and TRBJ2-3, with D hard to call. The CDR3 has 14 residues. Germline values: CDR1 MNHNY, CDR2 SVGAGI (reference sequence). V dropped 2 bases and J dropped 6 bases, with 12 bases sitting between them. The chain's CDR3 is CASSYLGVPDTQYF. CDR3 nucleotides: TGTGCCAGCAGTTACCTAGGCGTCCCGGATACGCAGTATTTT.

V and J are TRBV20-1 and TRBJ2-1, with 7 positions matching TRBD2. From germline, CDR1 is DFQATT and CDR2 SNEGSKA (reference sequence). The CDR3 is 14 amino acids. V shed 3 bases, J shed 2 bases, and the junction held 4 bases outside the gene matches. Here the CDR3 reads CSASWGGAYNEQFF. The DNA for the CDR3 is TGCAGTGCTAGTTGGGGGGGGGCCTACAATGAGCAGTTCTTC.

This clone has more than one count but fewer than ten. The chain has TRBV2 and TRBJ2-7; TRBD2 is a possible D gene (5 bases). Trimming shortened V by 4 bases and J by 4 bases, and 8 bases separated the two germline ends. The CDR3 runs to 12 residues. Germline V gene lookup returns CDR1 SNHLY and CDR2 FYNNEI. The CDR3, as DNA: TGTGCCAGCAGTGTAGGGAGATACGAGCAGTACTTC. Amino acids: CASSVGRYEQYF.